This T cell receptor beta chain was recorded in a study of shared clonotypes between healthy human individuals. This clone was observed a few times. Assay: immunoSEQ multiplex PCR; the TCRdb copy retains only in-frame clones and omits some. Of about 480,000 clones in the sample, around 79% were seen once. Trimming left V 2 bases short and J 13 bases short, with 20 bases between. Germline V gene lookup returns CDR1 SGHAT and CDR2 FQDESV (reference sequence). This CDR3 is built from 14 residues. The chain has TRBV11-1 and TRBJ1-2, with D uncertain. The sample taken for sequencing was PBMCs. The receptor was derived from a woman aged 40 to 50 in good health. Some clones in this sample may be carry-over from other donors' samples. The CDR3 nucleotides are TGTGCCAGCAGCTTAACCCCCCTGGGAGGAGCAGGCACCTTC. It specifies CASSLTPLGGAGTF.